Below, one TCR beta chain is given with its context. Antigen unknown. The PCR used 60 Vbeta and 13 Jbeta primers. Using immunoSEQ multiplex PCR, the repertoire was profiled, and TCRdb retains in-frame clones only, with some absent. The table has 100,000 or so clones, more than 75% seen once. In nominal health when sampled, donors likely had unrecorded immune exposures nonetheless. The sample is drawn from a study of cytomegalovirus exposure and HLA in healthy donors. Germline V gene lookup returns CDR1 SGHNT and CDR2 YYREEE (reference sequence). The CDR3 length is 17 residues. V lost 1 base and J lost 1; bases outside the gene matches: 1. The study, taken as a whole, reports: TCR beta V segments were, for the most part, productive about 87% or about 30% of the time in an earlier analysis. Investigators reported some 150 TCR beta chains as tied to cytomegalovirus. When presence/absence was analysed, sequencing depth was taken to be roughly uniform across donors.

The chain couples TRBV5-4 to TRBJ2-2; 13 nucleotides align to TRBD2. The sequencing input was PBMCs. The TCR originated in a human donor in good health. In nucleotides, the CDR3 is TGTGCCAGCAGCTTGAGGACTAGCGGGGGGAACACCGGGGAGCTGTTTTTT. It encodes CASSLRTSGGNTGELFF.